Presented here are 11 T cell receptor beta chains from one specimen sequenced in a study of vaccination and CD4 T cells after COVID-19. Antigens for these TCRs are unknown. Sequenced with the Oncomine TCR Beta short-read assay was DNA taken from cultured CD4+ T cells. One entry per CDR3 protein results from TCRdb running MiXCR on the PCR reads. The sample includes about 16,000 distinct CDR3 sequences, less than 70% of them seen just once. Treatment specified: approximately 9-day PBMC culture with coronavirus spike peptide pools or control peptides (ViraFEST assay). Sequenced here: CD4+ T cells from blood, cultured in vitro, sampled before SARS-CoV-2 vaccination. These receptors were obtained from a human donor who had recovered from COVID-19.

The J gene is TRBJ2-1, the V gene TRBV19, with 13 positions matching TRBD2. The CDR3 is made up of 16 amino acids. V shed 6 bases, J shed 9 bases, and the junction held 11 bases outside the gene matches. Per the germline V gene, CDR1 is LNHDA and CDR2 is SQIVND (reference sequence). CDR3 region: CASRAAGLAGLAEQFF. CDR3 sequence (DNA): TGTGCCAGTAGGGCGGCGGGACTAGCGGGACTGGCTGAGCAGTTCTTC.

The rearrangement links TRBV24-1 to TRBJ2-5, with D possibly matching TRBD2 (6 bases). The CDR3 consists of 14 residues. The germline gives CDR1 KGHDR, CDR2 SFDVKD. Trimming stripped 9 bases from V and 0 bases from J, with 13 bases between. CDR3 region: CATAAGGNQETQYF. DNA of the CDR3: TGTGCCACCGCGGCTGGCGGGAACCAAGAGACCCAGTACTTC.

The chain combines TRBV7-9 with TRBJ2-3, with a tentative D call TRBD2 (5 bases). The CDR3 contains 13 residues. The germline gives CDR1 SEHNR, CDR2 FQNEAQ (reference sequence). Trimming cost V 11 bases and J 0 bases, with 12 bases left between them. CDR3 residues: CALSGTSTDTQYF. For the CDR3, the DNA is TGTGCCTTGAGCGGAACTAGCACAGATACGCAGTATTTT.

The rearrangement joins TRBV6-1 to TRBJ1-5; D is ambiguous. Per germline, CDR1 MNHNS and CDR2 SASEGT. V gave up 4 bases and J gave up 9 bases, with 16 bases separating them. This CDR3 spans 14 amino acids. The CDR3, as DNA: TGTGCCAGCAGTGCCTTCCGCGCTGAGCGGCCCCAGCATTTT. Translated: CASSAFRAERPQHF.

The gene calls are TRBV6-1 and TRBJ2-7; possible D gene TRBD2, 6 bases. The CDR3 has 14 residues. From germline, CDR1 is MNHNS and CDR2 SASEGT. V lost 8 bases to trimming and J lost 5 bases, with 19 bases between them. CDR3 region: CASSTRRDAHEQYF. The CDR3 DNA follows: TGTGCCAGCTCGACTCGGCGGGATGCCCACGAGCAGTACTTC.

The V and J genes are TRBV19 and TRBJ2-3; a weak D match, TRBD2 (6 bases). Germline V gene data show CDR1 as LNHDA and CDR2 as SQIVND (reference sequence). The CDR3 covers 14 residues. The CDR3 reads CASRGRGITDTQYF. The CDR3 coding sequence is TGTGCGAGCCGGGGTCGGGGGATCACAGATACGCAGTATTTT.

This clonotype has more than one count but fewer than ten. The chain has TRBV7-9 and TRBJ1-2; D unclear. From germline, CDR1 is SEHNR and CDR2 FQNEAQ (reference sequence). The CDR3 is 10 amino acids. V lost 4 bases and J lost 4, with 1 base in between. CDR3 coding DNA: TGTGCCAGCAGCTCCTATGGCTACACCTTC. It codes for CASSSYGYTF.

The chain is built from TRBV19 and TRBJ2-7; 7 bases align to TRBD1. The CDR3 spans 11 residues. Germline CDR1 LNHDA, CDR2 SQIVND (reference sequence). Trimming removed 9 bases from V and 3 bases from J; junction bases left unmatched: 2. CDR3 sequence (DNA): TGTGCCAGCTCAGGGGGCTACGAGCAGTACTTC. Translated: CASSGGYEQYF.

This clonotype was seen only a few times. The genes are TRBV2 and TRBJ2-3; 8 bases fit TRBD1. The trim removed 6 bases at V and 4 bases at J, leaving 6 bases unmatched. The CDR3 spans 14 residues. CDR1 and CDR2 from the germline V gene are SNHLY and FYNNEI. This CDR3 is CASSGQGVSDTQYF. In DNA form, the CDR3 reads TGTGCCAGCAGCGGACAGGGTGTCTCAGATACGCAGTATTTT.

The chain joins TRBV6-1 to TRBJ2-1; D is unresolved. Germline V gene lookup returns CDR1 MNHNS and CDR2 SASEGT. The CDR3 has 13 amino acids. With 1 base removed from V and 8 bases from J, the gap between germline ends came to 9 bases. The CDR3: CASSEGQVDEQFF. In DNA, the CDR3 is TGTGCCAGCAGTGAAGGGCAGGTCGATGAGCAGTTCTTC.

This clonotype has a handful of counts. The V call is TRBV20-1, the J call TRBJ1-5, with unresolved D. The CDR3 consists of 13 residues. Looked up from germline, CDR1 is DFQATT and CDR2 is SNEGSKA (reference sequence). V lost 3 bases and J 0 bases, leaving 6 bases between the germline ends. The CDR3 coding sequence is TGCAGTGCTAGGGCGAATAGCAATCAGCCCCAGCATTTT. Residues: CSARANSNQPQHF.